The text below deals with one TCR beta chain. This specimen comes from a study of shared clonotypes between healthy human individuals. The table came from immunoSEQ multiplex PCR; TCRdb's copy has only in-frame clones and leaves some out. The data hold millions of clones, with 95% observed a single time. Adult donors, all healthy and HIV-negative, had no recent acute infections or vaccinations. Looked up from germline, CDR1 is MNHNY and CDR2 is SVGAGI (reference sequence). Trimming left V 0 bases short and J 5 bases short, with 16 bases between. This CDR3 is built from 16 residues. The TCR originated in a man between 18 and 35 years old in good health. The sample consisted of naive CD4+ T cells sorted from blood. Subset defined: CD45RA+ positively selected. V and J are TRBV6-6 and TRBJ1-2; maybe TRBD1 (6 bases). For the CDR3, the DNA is TGTGCCAGCAGTTACTCGAGTTGGACAGCAGATTATGGCTACACCTTC. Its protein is CASSYSSWTADYGYTF.